These 28 T cell receptor beta chains originate from one sample sequenced in a study of cytomegalovirus exposure and HLA in healthy donors. A multiplex PCR was run with 60 Vbeta primers and 13 Jbeta primers. Profiling relied on immunoSEQ multiplex PCR, and the TCRdb table lists in-frame clones only, not all of them. Of about 67,000 clones listed, roughly two thirds were seen once; the top ten hold about 2%. Sequencing was done on a sample of PBMCs. Source of these receptors: a woman aged 25 to 39 in good health and CMV-seronegative.

This chain uses TRBV6-6 with TRBJ1-2, with D tentatively TRBD1 (6 bases). Germline V gives CDR1 MNHNY, CDR2 SVGAGI (reference sequence). V was shortened by 0 bases and J by 6 bases, with 17 bases between the two germline ends. The CDR3 consists of 16 residues. The CDR3 DNA reads TGTGCCAGCAGTTACTCGAAGGTGGGGGGGCATGATGGCTACACCTTC. This sequence encodes CASSYSKVGGHDGYTF.

This clone was recorded a few times. An end of the junction differs from the germline gene, which may be a read error. The gene calls are TRBV7-9 and TRBJ1-1; 7 nucleotides line up with TRBD1. This CDR3 region has 12 residues. The germline V gene has CDR1 SEHNR and CDR2 FQNEAQ (reference sequence). The CDR3 loop reads CSSSLDRVEAFF. The CDR3, as DNA: TGTTCCAGCAGCTTAGACAGGGTTGAAGCTTTCTTT.

The chain links TRBV30 to TRBJ1-4, with 8 positions matching TRBD1. V lost 5 bases, J lost 8 bases, and 7 bases stayed unmatched. CDR1 and CDR2 from the germline V gene are GTSNPN and SVGIG (reference sequence). The CDR3 is 13 amino acids. CDR3 in amino acids: CAWGTGGREKLFF. The CDR3 bases are TGTGCCTGGGGAACAGGGGGGAGAGAAAAACTGTTTTTT.

The chain recombines TRBV27 with TRBJ1-4, with D perhaps TRBD1 (6 bases). V shed 5 bases and J shed 8 bases, with 12 bases lying between them. The germline V gene has CDR1 MNHEY and CDR2 SMNVEV (reference sequence). The CDR3 has 13 amino acids. CDR3 DNA: TGTGCCAGCAGTCGGGGGGCAGGGGAAAAACTGTTTTTT. Encoded protein: CASSRGAGEKLFF.

The chain is built from TRBV18 and TRBJ2-7, with a possible D match to TRBD1 (6 bases). V shed 3 bases and J shed 7 bases, with 13 bases lying between them. Germline CDR1 and CDR2: KGHSH and LQKENI. The CDR3 is 13 residues long. CDR3 region: CASSPGQGREQYF. The CDR3 DNA reads as TGTGCCAGCTCACCGGGGCAGGGGCGGGAGCAGTACTTC.

J is TRBJ2-2 and V is TRBV30; 7 nucleotides line up with TRBD2. This CDR3 contains 12 residues. Unmatched junction bases numbered 3, after V lost 8 bases and J lost 3 bases. Germline lookup yields CDR1 GTSNPN and CDR2 SVGIG (reference sequence). CDR3 protein: CARRGDTGELFF. CDR3 DNA: TGTGCCCGACGGGGGGACACCGGGGAGCTGTTTTTT.

The genes are TRBV9 and TRBJ1-2; the D is unclear. Germline lookup yields CDR1 SGDLS and CDR2 YYNGEE. Trimming took off 0 bases at V and 3 bases at J, with 9 bases between the two ends. The CDR3 sequence is 14 residues long. The CDR3, as DNA: TGTGCCAGCAGCGTAGATCTCACGGACTATGGCTACACCTTC. This translates into CASSVDLTDYGYTF.

The sample holds a few counts of this clone. The V gene is TRBV9, the J gene TRBJ1-2; 9 bases align to TRBD1. CDR1 is SGDLS and CDR2 is YYNGEE in the germline V gene. The CDR3 length is 13 residues. The junction had 5 bases not matched to a gene; V was cut back by 3 bases and J by 8 bases. CDR3 in amino acids: CASSADRGTGYTF. The CDR3 DNA reads TGTGCCAGCAGCGCCGACAGGGGGACGGGCTACACCTTC. Supplemented by reference TRBV9 and TRBJ1-2, the full variable domain reads DSGVTQTPKHLITATGQRVTLRCSPRSGDLSVYWYQQSLDQGLQFLIQYYNGEERAKGNILERFSAQQFPDLHSELNLSSLELGDSALYFCASSADRGTGYTFGSGTRLTVV.

The chain joins TRBV9 to TRBJ2-5; D is perhaps TRBD1 (6 bases). V lost 4 bases to trimming and J lost 1 base, with 11 bases between them. Germline-derived CDR1 and CDR2 are SGDLS and YYNGEE. This CDR3 contains 14 residues. The CDR3 DNA reads TGTGCCAGCAGCCCGGGACACCCCCAAGAGACCCAGTACTTC. This sequence encodes CASSPGHPQETQYF.

This clone was counted a few times. V gene TRBV4-2 combines with J gene TRBJ2-1; a weak D match, TRBD1 (5 bases). Trimming left V 4 bases short and J 6 bases short, with 13 bases between. The CDR3 has 14 residues. Per germline, CDR1 LGHNA and CDR2 YNFKEQ. The CDR3 bases are TGTGCCAGCAGCCTCGCTGGGGCAATCAATGAGCAGTTCTTC. Translated: CASSLAGAINEQFF.

This chain connects TRBV6-6 to TRBJ2-1; 9 nucleotides match TRBD2. Germline V gene sequence: CDR1 MNHNY, CDR2 SVGAGI (reference sequence). The V and J ends lost 4 bases and 15 bases, in that order; junction bases with no gene match: 7. This CDR3 contains 12 residues. CDR3 in amino acids: CASSSSSGALFF. Written as DNA, the CDR3 is TGTGCCAGCAGTTCCTCTAGCGGGGCTCTGTTCTTC.

J is TRBJ1-2 and V is TRBV30; D possibly corresponds to TRBD1 (5 bases). V was trimmed by 1 base and J by 7 bases, leaving 16 bases between them. Germline values: CDR1 GTSNPN, CDR2 SVGIG (reference sequence). This CDR3 has 14 amino acids. Written as DNA, the CDR3 is TGTGCCTGGAGTGGTACCTGGGGGGTCCGTGGCTACACCTTC. Its translation is CAWSGTWGVRGYTF.

The J gene is TRBJ1-1, the V gene TRBV6-1, with D possibly being TRBD1 (6 bases). The CDR3 spans 13 residues. V shed 6 bases and J shed 10 bases, with 18 bases lying between them. Germline CDR1 is MNHNS and CDR2 is SASEGT. The CDR3 DNA reads TGTGCCAGCAGGGACGACAGGTCGCAACGAGCTTTCTTT. This codes for CASRDDRSQRAFF.

The chain employs TRBV4-1 and TRBJ1-5; D gene uncertain. This CDR3 has 18 residues. V lost 0 bases to trimming and J lost 2 bases, with 17 bases between them. CDR1 and CDR2 (germline): MGHRA, YSYEKL. The CDR3 reads CASSQEYYFGAGNQPQHF. In DNA form, the CDR3 reads TGCGCCAGCAGCCAAGAATATTATTTCGGCGCGGGCAATCAGCCCCAGCATTTT.

The V call is TRBV2, the J call TRBJ1-1, with D possibly being TRBD1 (5 bases). The CDR3 covers 14 residues. CDR1 and CDR2 from the germline V gene are SNHLY and FYNNEI. The ends were cut back, 7 bases at V and 5 bases at J, with 17 bases in the middle. This CDR3 is CASTLQDLRTEAFF. The CDR3 bases are TGTGCCAGCACCTTACAGGACCTGAGGACTGAAGCTTTCTTT.

The chain is built from TRBV15 and TRBJ1-5; 8 bases match TRBD1. Looked up from germline, CDR1 is LNHNV and CDR2 is YYDKDF (reference sequence). This CDR3 comprises 15 residues. J gave up 7 bases and V 0 bases, and 5 bases lay outside the gene matches. The CDR3, as DNA: TGTGCCACCAGCAGAGACAGGGGGCGGCAACAGCCCCAGCATTTT. Protein product: CATSRDRGRQQPQHF.

This chain connects TRBV6-6 to TRBJ1-2, with 8 bases aligning to TRBD1. The CDR3 is 12 amino acids. In germline, CDR1 is MNHNY, CDR2 SVGAGI (reference sequence). The J segment lost 8 bases and the V segment lost 4 bases, leaving 3 bases of the junction unmatched. The CDR3 region has the DNA TGTGCCAGCAGTTCCGGACAGGGCGGCTACACCTTC. Its translation is CASSSGQGGYTF.

The chain uses TRBV4-2 and TRBJ2-7; the match to TRBD1 covers 9 bases. CDR1 and CDR2 from the germline V gene are LGHNA and YNFKEQ. V shed 3 bases and J 3 bases; nucleotides not matched to a gene: 6. This CDR3 spans 15 amino acids. In DNA, the CDR3 is TGTGCCAGCAGCCAGGGACAGGGAAGAAGCTACGAGCAGTACTTC. Protein product: CASSQGQGRSYEQYF.

The chain combines TRBV5-3 with TRBJ2-7, with a possible D match to TRBD2 (5 bases). TRBV5-3 is an ORF; its function is uncertain. The CDR3 spans 14 residues. Deletions cut 8 bases from V and 3 bases from J, with 18 bases between. CDR3 in DNA: TGTGCCAGCACCCCAGGTCCCGGAGGCTACGAGCAGTACTTC. Protein product: CASTPGPGGYEQYF.

The rearrangement links TRBV6-1 to TRBJ2-7; D gene ambiguous. Germline CDR1 is MNHNS and CDR2 is SASEGT. This CDR3 has 12 residues. Trimming cost V 5 bases and J 5 bases, with 10 bases left between them. The CDR3 reads CASSSDTHEQYF. The CDR3, as DNA: TGTGCCAGCAGTTCAGACACCCACGAGCAGTACTTC.

In this sample, this clone turned up a few times. J is TRBJ1-6 and V is TRBV5-1; 7 bases line up with TRBD1. The V gene's germline CDR1 is SGHRS and CDR2 YFSETQ. This CDR3 has 19 residues. V dropped 0 bases and J dropped 4; count of bases not matched to a gene: 13. The CDR3 reads CASSLGVPGQILYNSPLHF. The CDR3 nucleotides read TGCGCCAGCAGCTTGGGGGTGCCGGGACAGATTCTTTATAATTCACCCCTCCACTTT.

This clone was detected a few times. The chain links TRBV6-1 to TRBJ1-2, with TRBD1 as a possible D gene (5 bases). Germline-derived CDR1 and CDR2 are MNHNS and SASEGT. CDR3 length equals 14 residues. Between the trimmed V and J ends, which lost 2 bases and 7 bases, there was a span of 14 bases. The CDR3, as DNA: TGTGCCAGCAGTGAAAGACAGCTCCAAGGTGGCTACACCTTC. This sequence encodes CASSERQLQGGYTF.

The table lists this clone with a count of one. The V gene is TRBV12-5, the J gene TRBJ1-1; D ambiguous. This CDR3 region has 13 residues. The V and J ends lost 6 bases and 4 bases respectively, with 12 bases between them. Germline assignment: CDR1 LGHNT and CDR2 FRNRAP. The CDR3, as DNA: TGTGCTAGTGGCCCGACCACGGGCACTGAAGCTTTCTTT. Amino acid sequence: CASGPTTGTEAFF.

This chain links TRBV27 with TRBJ2-2; 8 nucleotides line up with TRBD2. The trim removed 5 bases at V and 4 bases at J, leaving 12 bases unmatched. This CDR3 contains 17 residues. Germline assignment: CDR1 MNHEY and CDR2 SMNVEV (reference sequence). CDR3 in amino acids: CASSQPGGARITGELFF. The CDR3, as DNA: TGTGCCAGCAGTCAGCCCGGGGGGGCGAGAATCACCGGGGAGCTGTTTTTT.

The V gene is TRBV6-1, the J gene TRBJ2-1, with D perhaps matching TRBD1 (5 bases). Germline-derived CDR1 and CDR2 are MNHNS and SASEGT. The germline V and J ends were trimmed by 4 bases and 8 bases, with 18 bases remaining between them. The CDR3 runs to 15 residues. The CDR3 is CASSARRAGRDEQFF. CDR3 nucleotide sequence: TGTGCCAGCAGTGCCCGAAGGGCAGGGCGCGATGAGCAGTTCTTC.

This chain links TRBV5-1 with TRBJ2-7, with a tentative D call TRBD2 (5 bases). The ends were cut back, 0 bases at V and 5 bases at J, with 9 bases in the middle. The germline V gene encodes CDR1 SGHRS and CDR2 YFSETQ. The CDR3 length is 13 residues. The DNA of the CDR3 is TGCGCCAGCAGCTTGGCGGGGATAAACGAGCAGTACTTC. Protein: CASSLAGINEQYF.

CDR3 bases: TGTGCCAGCAGCTTAAGCAGGGTTTGTTCTCTCACAGATACGCAGTATTTT. This translates into CASSLSRVCSLTDTQYF. The V call is TRBV5-4, the J call TRBJ2-3; the D gene is possibly TRBD1 (5 bases). CDR1 is SGHNT, CDR2 YYREEE, per germline (reference sequence). The CDR3 is 17 residues long. Trimming took off 2 bases at V and 2 bases at J, with 18 bases between the two ends.

This clone was detected a few times. This rearrangement joins TRBV7-8 to TRBJ1-2; a possible D gene is TRBD1 (6 bases). CDR1 and CDR2 (germline): SGHVS, FQNEAQ. V dropped 4 bases and J dropped 3 bases, with 9 bases sitting between them. The CDR3 has 13 amino acids. CDR3 loop: CASSSRTDYGYTF. The CDR3 coding sequence is TGTGCCAGCAGCTCCCGGACAGACTATGGCTACACCTTC.